These T cell receptor beta chains were read from a single sample in a study of patients and donors after allogeneic stem cell transplantation. MiXCR was run by TCRdb on the RT-PCR reads, yielding one entry per CDR3 protein. The repertoire consists of hundreds of thousands of distinct CDR3 sequences, with 16% occurring once and the leading ten covering 7.2%. Sequencing was carried out using blood, either unsorted or a sorted T cell fraction (not recorded which). These receptors all come from a human donor who was either an allogeneic HSCT recipient or a stem cell or donor lymphocyte infusion donor (not recorded which). It is not recorded whose cells these are; they may come from a transplant donor. Each CDR3 is given with its conserved first and last residue. The D gene is left open where the match is weak. Expanded clones are given a class, and other clones once, few, many or no size at all.

few	16	.	TRBV11-1	TRBJ1-1	TGTGCCAGCAGCTTAGGGGGCAGGGGACTGAACACTGAAGCTTTCTTT	CASSLGGRGLNTEAFF
.	13	.	TRBV25-1	TRBJ1-2	TGTGCCAGCAGTGAATACCGGGAAAATGGCTACACCTTC	CASSEYRENGYTF
once	13	TRBD1	TRBV30	TRBJ2-7	TGTGCCTGGAGTGGGGGGACAGCATACGAGCAGTACTTC	CAWSGGTAYEQYF
few	16	TRBD1	TRBV6-5	TRBJ1-2	TGTGCCAGCAGTTCGCCGGACAGGGGAGGTTCCTATGGCTACACCTTC	CASSSPDRGGSYGYTF
few	14	TRBD1	TRBV5-1	TRBJ1-6	TGCGCCAGCAGCGGCCGGGACAGAAATTCACCCCTCCACTTT	CASSGRDRNSPLHF
few	15	.	TRBV7-9	TRBJ1-6	TGTGCCAGCAGCCCCGGGACACCTTATAATTCACCCCTCCACTTT	CASSPGTPYNSPLHF
.	16	TRBD1	TRBV7-6	TRBJ2-5	TGTGCCAGCAGCTTAACGAACAGGGGCCGCCAAGAGACCCAGTACTTC	CASSLTNRGRQETQYF
.	13	.	TRBV11-3	TRBJ2-5	TGTGCCAGCAGCAGCCCCGAAATGGGGACCCAGTACTTC	CASSSPEMGTQYF
few	15	.	TRBV7-8	TRBJ1-5	TGTGCCAGCAGCTACGGGTTCTTAGTCAATCAGCCCCAGCATTTT	CASSYGFLVNQPQHF
.	14	.	TRBV11-2	TRBJ2-5	TGTGCCAGCAGCTTAAAGAGGACGGCCGAGACCCAGTACTTC	CASSLKRTAETQYF
.	13	.	TRBV20-1	TRBJ2-1	TGCAGTGCACATGTGCGCGCACGGGGTGAGCAGTTCTTC	CSAHVRARGEQFF
few	16	.	TRBV11-2	TRBJ2-3	TGTGCCAGCAGCTCCCCCTTTGATGCAGGTCAGGATACGCAGTATTTT	CASSSPFDAGQDTQYF
.	17	TRBD2	TRBV20-1	TRBJ2-2	TGCAGTGCTTCCCGGACTAGCGGGAGGGCCGACACCGGGGAGCTGTTTTTT	CSASRTSGRADTGELFF
.	14	.	TRBV30	TRBJ2-7	TGTGCCTGGAGTGATGGCAGGAAGCACTACGAGCAGTACTTC	CAWSDGRKHYEQYF
few	14	.	TRBV7-9	TRBJ2-1	TGTGCCAGCAGCTTAGTGTCTATTTACAATGAGCAGTTCTTC	CASSLVSIYNEQFF
few	12	.	TRBV12-3/TRBV12-4	TRBJ2-4	TGTGCCAGCAGCCCTTGGAAAAACATTCAGTACTTC	CASSPWKNIQYF
.	13	.	TRBV6-1	TRBJ2-5	TGTGCCAGCAGTGTGGGGACAAAAGAGACCCAGTACTTC	CASSVGTKETQYF
few	12	.	TRBV27	TRBJ2-7	TGTGCCATCGTTGGGTCAGGGGGGGAGCAGTACTTC	CAIVGSGGEQYF
many	14	.	TRBV12-3/TRBV12-4	TRBJ2-1	TGTGCCAGCAGAGGGGCTAGCGAGTACAATGAGCAGTTCTTC	CASRGASEYNEQFF
.	12	.	TRBV5-1	TRBJ1-1	TGCGCCAGCAGCCCCTATTCCGGTGAAGCTTTCTTT	CASSPYSGEAFF
.	14	TRBD1	TRBV29-1	TRBJ2-3	TGCAGCGTCTGGGGACAGGGGTTGGGAGATACGCAGTATTTT	CSVWGQGLGDTQYF
.	16	.	TRBV21-1	TRBJ1-5	TGTGCCAGCAGCAAAGGAAGGGGATCTAGCAATCAGCCCCAGCATTTT	CASSKGRGSSNQPQHF
.	14	.	TRBV7-9	TRBJ1-4	TGTGCCAGCAGCCATCCGGGGGTAAAGGAAAAACTGTTTTTT	CASSHPGVKEKLFF
many	14	.	TRBV12-3/TRBV12-4	TRBJ1-2	TGTGCCAGCAGTTTCTCGCCACAGGGTTATGGCTACACCTTC	CASSFSPQGYGYTF
few	11	.	TRBV19	TRBJ1-4	TGTGCCAGTAGCCGGGCGGCAGAACTGTTTTTT	CASSRAAELFF
.	16	TRBD2	TRBV18	TRBJ2-1	TGTGCCAGCTCCCCAATTACTAGCGGGGGAACCTATGAGCAGTTCTTC	CASSPITSGGTYEQFF
few	13	.	TRBV20-1	TRBJ2-3	TGCAGTGCTAGAGGGGTACGCACAGATACGCAGTATTTT	CSARGVRTDTQYF
many	11	.	TRBV25-1	TRBJ2-7	TGTGCCAGCAGTGAGGCCTACGAGCAGTACTTC	CASSEAYEQYF
.	15	.	TRBV10-3	TRBJ1-4	TGTGCCACCCGGGCGGGGGCGGCAACTAATGAAAAACTGTTTTTT	CATRAGAATNEKLFF
.	12	.	TRBV29-1	TRBJ1-2	TGCAGCGCCCAGAGGTCTAACTATGGCTACACCTTC	CSAQRSNYGYTF
few	12	.	TRBV7-9	TRBJ2-7	TGTGCCAGCAGCTGGGGGGATACAGGGACTTACTTC	CASSWGDTGTYF
.	16	TRBD2	TRBV20-1	TRBJ2-7	TGCAGTGCTAACTCCGGGACTAGCGGGCAAACCTACGAGCAGTACTTC	CSANSGTSGQTYEQYF
.	16	.	TRBV6-2/TRBV6-3	TRBJ2-1	TGTGCCAGCAGTCCCTGGGTGTGGCCGTTCTACAATGAGCAGTTCTTC	CASSPWVWPFYNEQFF
few	16	.	TRBV7-9	TRBJ2-3	TGTGCCAGCAGCCGCTCCTCCGGGCTCAGCACAGATACGCAGTATTTT	CASSRSSGLSTDTQYF
few	16	.	TRBV6-5	TRBJ1-5	TGTGCCAGCAGTTCCGGGACACCTTATAGCAATCAGCCCCAGCATTTT	CASSSGTPYSNQPQHF
few	15	.	TRBV5-1	TRBJ1-3	TGCGCCAGCAGCCTGCGCGGGGAATCTGGAAACACCATATATTTT	CASSLRGESGNTIYF
few	16	TRBD1	TRBV6-5	TRBJ2-7	TGTGCCAGCAGTTCCCAAGGACAGGGTAGGACCTACGAGCAGTACTTC	CASSSQGQGRTYEQYF
many	11	.	TRBV10-3	TRBJ2-1	TGTGCCATCAGTGGAAGGGATGAGCAGTTCTTC	CAISGRDEQFF
few	16	TRBD2	TRBV5-1	TRBJ2-5	TGCGCCAGCAGCCTTTTCCGGGGAGGGCCCCAAGAGACCCAGTACTTC	CASSLFRGGPQETQYF
.	18	.	TRBV21-1	TRBJ2-3	TGTGCCAGCAGCAAAGTTGGGACTAGCGGGAGGAGTACAGATACGCAGTATTTT	CASSKVGTSGRSTDTQYF
.	14	.	TRBV7-2	TRBJ2-6	TGTGCCAGCAGCTCCAACCCTGGGGCCGACGTCCTGACTTTC	CASSSNPGADVLTF
few	14	.	TRBV15	TRBJ1-5	TGTGCCACCAGCAGAGCCAGGAGCAATCAGCCCCAGCATTTT	CATSRARSNQPQHF
.	16	TRBD1	TRBV9	TRBJ1-4	TGTGCCAGCAGCGCTATCCCGGGACAGCTTCATGAAAAACTGTTTTTT	CASSAIPGQLHEKLFF
.	17	TRBD1	TRBV25-1	TRBJ2-2	TGTGCCAGCAGTGAAACTGCAGGGGGCAGGAACACCGGGGAGCTGTTTTTT	CASSETAGGRNTGELFF
few	12	.	TRBV25-1	TRBJ2-7	TGTGCCAGCAGCACGGACCTCTACGAGCAGTACTTC	CASSTDLYEQYF
.	15	.	TRBV15	TRBJ1-5	TGTGCCACCACCGTTTTGGGGGGTAACGATCAGCCCCAGCATTTT	CATTVLGGNDQPQHF
.	17	.	TRBV7-3	TRBJ2-5	TGTGCCAGCAGTTTTGGGGGGGTTGGACAGGAGAAAGAGACCCAGTACTTC	CASSFGGVGQEKETQYF
few	16	.	TRBV27	TRBJ1-5	TGTGCCAGCAGTGGCCGTTCGGGCCTTAGCAATCAGCCCCAGCATTTT	CASSGRSGLSNQPQHF